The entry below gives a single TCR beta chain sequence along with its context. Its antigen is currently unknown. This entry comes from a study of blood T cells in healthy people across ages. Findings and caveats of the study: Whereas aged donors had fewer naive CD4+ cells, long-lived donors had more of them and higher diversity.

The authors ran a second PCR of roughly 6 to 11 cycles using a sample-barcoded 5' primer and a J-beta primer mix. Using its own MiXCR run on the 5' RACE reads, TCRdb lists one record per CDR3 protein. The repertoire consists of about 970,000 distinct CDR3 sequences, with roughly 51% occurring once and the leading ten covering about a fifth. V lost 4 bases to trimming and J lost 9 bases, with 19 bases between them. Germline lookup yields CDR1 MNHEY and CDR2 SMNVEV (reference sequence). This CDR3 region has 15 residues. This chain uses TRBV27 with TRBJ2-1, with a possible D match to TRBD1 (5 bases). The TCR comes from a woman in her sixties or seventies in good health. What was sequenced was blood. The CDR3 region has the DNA TGTGCCAGCAGTTCCCAGGGAACCCAGGCGTCTGAGCAGTTCTTC. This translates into CASSSQGTQASEQFF.